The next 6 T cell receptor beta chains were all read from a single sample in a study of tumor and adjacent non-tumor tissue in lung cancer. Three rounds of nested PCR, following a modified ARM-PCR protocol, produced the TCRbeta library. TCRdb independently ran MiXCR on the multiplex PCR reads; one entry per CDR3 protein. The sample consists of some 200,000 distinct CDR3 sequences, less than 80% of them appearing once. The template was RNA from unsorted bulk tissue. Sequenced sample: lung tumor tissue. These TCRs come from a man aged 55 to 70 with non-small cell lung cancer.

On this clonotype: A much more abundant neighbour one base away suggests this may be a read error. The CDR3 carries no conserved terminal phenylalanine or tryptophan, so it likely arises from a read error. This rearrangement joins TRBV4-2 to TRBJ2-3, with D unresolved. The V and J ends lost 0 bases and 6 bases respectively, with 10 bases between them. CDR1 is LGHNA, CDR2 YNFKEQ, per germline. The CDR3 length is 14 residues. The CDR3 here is CASSQELAWDTQYS. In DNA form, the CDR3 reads TGTGCCAGCAGCCAAGAGTTAGCCTGGGATACGCAGTATTCT.

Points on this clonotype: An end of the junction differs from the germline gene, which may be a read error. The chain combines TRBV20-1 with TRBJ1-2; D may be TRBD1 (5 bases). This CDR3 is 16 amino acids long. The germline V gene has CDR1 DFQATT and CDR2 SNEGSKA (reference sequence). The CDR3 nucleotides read TGTAGTGCTAGAGATTCGGGACCACAGAAAGTTTATGGCTACACCTTC. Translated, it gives CSARDSGPQKVYGYTF.

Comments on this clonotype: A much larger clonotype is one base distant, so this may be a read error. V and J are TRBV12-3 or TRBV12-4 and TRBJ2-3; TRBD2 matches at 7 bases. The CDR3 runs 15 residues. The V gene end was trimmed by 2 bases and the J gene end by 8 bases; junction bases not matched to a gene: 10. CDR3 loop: CASSLSGNLFSTQYF. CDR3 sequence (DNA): TGTGCCAGCAGTTTAAGCGGGAACCTCTTCAGTACGCAGTATTTT.

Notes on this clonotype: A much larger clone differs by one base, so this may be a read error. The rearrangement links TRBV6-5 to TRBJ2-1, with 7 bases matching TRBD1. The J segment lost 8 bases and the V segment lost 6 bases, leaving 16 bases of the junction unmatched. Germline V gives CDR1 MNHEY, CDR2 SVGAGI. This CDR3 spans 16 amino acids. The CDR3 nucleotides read TGTGCCAGCAGAAGGGGGCCGGGACAAAGGGTCGATGAGCAGTTCTTC. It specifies CASRRGPGQRVDEQFF.

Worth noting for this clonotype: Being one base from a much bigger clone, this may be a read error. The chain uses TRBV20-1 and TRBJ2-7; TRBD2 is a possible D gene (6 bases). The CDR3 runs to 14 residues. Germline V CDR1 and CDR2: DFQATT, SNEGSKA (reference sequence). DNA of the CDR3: TGCAGTGCTAGAGCGTTGGGAGGCCACTACGAGCAGTGCTTC. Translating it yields CSARALGGHYEQCF.

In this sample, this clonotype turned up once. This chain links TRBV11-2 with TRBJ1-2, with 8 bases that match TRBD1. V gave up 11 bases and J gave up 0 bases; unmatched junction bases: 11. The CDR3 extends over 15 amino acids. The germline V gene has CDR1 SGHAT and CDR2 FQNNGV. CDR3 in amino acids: CAGSSQGAANYGYTF. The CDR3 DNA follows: TGTGCCGGTAGCTCTCAGGGGGCCGCTAACTATGGCTACACCTTC.